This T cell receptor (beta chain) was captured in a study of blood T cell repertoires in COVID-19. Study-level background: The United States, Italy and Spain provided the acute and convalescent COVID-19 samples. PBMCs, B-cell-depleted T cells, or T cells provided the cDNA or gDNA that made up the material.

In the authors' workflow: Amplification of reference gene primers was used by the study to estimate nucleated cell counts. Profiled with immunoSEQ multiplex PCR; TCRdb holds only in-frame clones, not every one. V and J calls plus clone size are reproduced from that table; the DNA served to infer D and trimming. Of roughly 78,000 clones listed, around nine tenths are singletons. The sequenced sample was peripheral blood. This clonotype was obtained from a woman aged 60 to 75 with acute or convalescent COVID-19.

Here the CDR3 DNA reads TGTGCCAGCAGTTTACCCCCAAGCCTTGGCTACACCTTC. Its protein product is CASSLPPSLGYTF. The chain carries TRBV28 and TRBJ1-2; D gene uncertain. CDR3 length equals 13 residues. CDR1 is MDHEN and CDR2 is SYDVKM in the germline V gene. V shed 2 bases and J shed 7 bases, with 11 bases lying between them.